This TCR beta chain was retrieved from a study of blood T cell repertoires in COVID-19. Across the whole study: There were acute and convalescent COVID-19 samples, and they came from the United States, Italy and Spain.

How the authors handled the data: Amplification from reference gene primers served as the basis for estimated nucleated cell counts. Repertoires were generated with immunoSEQ multiplex PCR, while TCRdb's copy carries only in-frame clones and drops some. That table gives V, J and clone size, and the DNA gave D and trimming. The table has more than 60,000 clones, about 90% seen once. CDR3 length: 15 amino acids. Germline V gives CDR1 LGHDT, CDR2 YNNKEL (reference sequence). The germline V and J ends were trimmed by 4 bases and 2 bases, with 12 bases remaining between them. The TCR comes from a man between 50 and 59 years old with active COVID-19. Sequenced input: peripheral blood. The chain employs TRBV3-1 (or the pseudogene TRBV3-2) and TRBJ2-1, with D tentatively TRBD1 (6 bases). For the CDR3, the DNA is TGTGCCAGCAGCCTAGACAGGTGGACCTACAATGAGCAGTTCTTC. Translation: CASSLDRWTYNEQFF.